A selection of T cell receptor beta chains follows, all from one sample in a study of cytomegalovirus exposure and HLA in healthy donors. Data came from immunoSEQ multiplex PCR; TCRdb stores just in-frame clones and leaves some out. Among roughly 150,000 clones listed, around three quarters were seen once. The sequencing input was PBMCs. Receptor source: a man in his forties or fifties in good health and CMV-seronegative. The CDR3 runs from the conserved cysteine through the conserved F or W. A D gene is named only where the DNA matches it firmly. Clone sizes are given selectively: once, few, many, or a class where the clone is expanded.

>TRBV19|-|TRBJ1-1|-
CASSSNRNTEAFF
TGTGCCAGTAGTAGTAACAGGAACACTGAAGCTTTCTTT
>TRBV28|-|TRBJ1-1|-
CASWDKNTEAFF
TGTGCCAGCTGGGACAAGAACACTGAAGCTTTCTTT
>TRBV29-1|-|TRBJ1-3|-
CSVRRGGDGNTIYF
TGCAGCGTTCGTAGGGGAGGGGATGGAAACACCATATATTTT
>TRBV9|-|TRBJ2-3|TRBD1
CASSEQGVRRGDTQYF
TGTGCCAGCAGCGAGCAGGGGGTCAGGCGCGGAGATACGCAGTATTTT
>TRBV7-9|few|TRBJ1-2|-
CASSLDRASYGYTF
TGTGCCAGCAGCTTAGATCGCGCGAGCTATGGCTACACCTTC
>TRBV4-2|-|TRBJ1-6|-
CASSQDRTVSSPLHF
TGTGCCAGCAGCCAAGATCGGACAGTATCTTCACCCCTCCACTTT
>TRBV5-1|-|TRBJ2-3|-
CASDLGAGTDTQYF
TGCGCCAGCGATTTGGGGGCTGGCACAGATACGCAGTATTTT
>TRBV28|-|TRBJ1-1|-
CASRRLMDTRFF
TGTGCCAGCCGTCGTCTAATGGACACCAGGTTCTTT
>TRBV6-1|once|TRBJ2-7|-
CASSALRGGPLEQYF
TGTGCCAGCAGTGCCCTCCGGGGAGGCCCACTCGAGCAGTACTTC
>TRBV28|-|TRBJ2-1|TRBD1
CASSLGFRDRGRWEQFF
TGTGCCAGCAGTCTCGGTTTCCGGGACAGGGGACGGTGGGAGCAGTTCTTC
>TRBV5-1|-|TRBJ2-5|TRBD1
CASSEGTAQETQYF
TGCGCCAGCAGCGAAGGGACAGCTCAAGAGACCCAGTACTTC
>TRBV19|-|TRBJ2-1|TRBD2
CASSIARSGTDEQFF
TGTGCCAGTAGTATAGCCCGCAGCGGGACCGATGAGCAGTTCTTC
>TRBV5-6|-|TRBJ1-4|-
CASSLRQGHPTNEKLFF
TGTGCCAGCAGCCTCCGACAAGGACACCCAACTAATGAAAAACTGTTTTTT
>TRBV4-2|-|TRBJ1-2|-
CASSSIGTPMEYGYTF
TGTGCCAGCAGCTCGATAGGGACTCCCATGGAGTATGGCTACACCTTC
>TRBV7-2|-|TRBJ1-2|-
CASSRQGIYGYTF
TGTGCCAGCAGCCGGCAGGGGATCTATGGCTACACCTTC
>TRBV27|-|TRBJ1-1|-
CASTPEGFADTEAFF
TGTGCCAGCACCCCAGAGGGATTCGCGGACACTGAAGCTTTCTTT
>TRBV5-1|few|TRBJ1-1|-
CASSQTGNTEAFF
TGCGCCAGCAGCCAGACAGGGAACACTGAAGCTTTCTTT
>TRBV4-1|-|TRBJ2-3|-
CASSQVRADTQYF
TGCGCCAGCAGCCAAGTCCGGGCAGATACGCAGTATTTT
>TRBV19|-|TRBJ1-3|-
CASRGAGRGNTIYF
TGTGCCAGTAGGGGAGCCGGACGAGGAAACACCATATATTTT
>TRBV11-2|-|TRBJ1-4|-
CASSSGTPTNEKLFF
TGTGCCAGCAGCTCGGGGACACCAACTAATGAAAAACTGTTTTTT
>TRBV19|-|TRBJ2-2|-
CASGRGGTGELFF
TGTGCCAGTGGTAGAGGGGGCACCGGGGAGCTGTTTTTT
>TRBV19|-|TRBJ2-5|-
CASSIVGRAGETQYF
TGTGCCAGTAGTATAGTCGGCAGGGCGGGGGAGACCCAGTACTTC
>TRBV2|-|TRBJ2-3|-
CASSEENHPQDF
TGTGCCAGCAGTGAGGAAAACCATCCGCAGGATTTT
>TRBV19|-|TRBJ2-2|-
CASNVGTHAGELFF
TGTGCCTCCAATGTAGGGACACATGCCGGGGAGCTGTTTTTT
>TRBV14|-|TRBJ1-1|-
CASSLRTGTEAFF
TGTGCCAGCAGCCTTCGAACAGGGACTGAAGCTTTCTTT
>TRBV5-1|-|TRBJ1-3|TRBD1
CASSQGDSGNTIYF
TGCGCCAGCAGCCAGGGGGACTCTGGAAACACCATATATTTT
>TRBV7-3|-|TRBJ2-3|TRBD2
CASSLGREGDTQYF
TGTGCCAGCAGCTTAGGGCGGGAGGGAGATACGCAGTATTTT
>TRBV12-5|few|TRBJ2-3|-
CASGSHPDHDTARLGDTQYF
TGTGCTAGTGGTTCCCACCCAGACCACGACACAGCCAGGCTCGGAGATACGCAGTATTTT
>TRBV5-4|-|TRBJ2-1|TRBD2
CASSLGAGGYGEQFF
TGTGCCAGCAGCTTGGGAGCGGGAGGGTACGGTGAGCAGTTCTTC